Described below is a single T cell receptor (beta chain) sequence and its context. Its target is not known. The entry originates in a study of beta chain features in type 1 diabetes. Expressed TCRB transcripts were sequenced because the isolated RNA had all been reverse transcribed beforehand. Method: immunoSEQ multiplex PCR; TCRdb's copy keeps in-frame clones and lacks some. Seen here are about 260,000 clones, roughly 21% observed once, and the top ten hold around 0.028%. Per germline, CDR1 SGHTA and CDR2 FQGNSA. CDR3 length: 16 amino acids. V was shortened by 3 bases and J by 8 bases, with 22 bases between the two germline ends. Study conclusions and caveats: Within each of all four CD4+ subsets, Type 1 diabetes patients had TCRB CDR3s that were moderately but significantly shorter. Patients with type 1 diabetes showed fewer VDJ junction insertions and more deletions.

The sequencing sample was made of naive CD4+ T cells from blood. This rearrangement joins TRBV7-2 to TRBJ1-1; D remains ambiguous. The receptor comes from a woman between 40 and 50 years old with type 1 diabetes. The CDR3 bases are TGTGCCAGCAGCTTGGGGAGGCTGGGTTACCGCCCCGAAGCTTTCTTT. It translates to CASSLGRLGYRPEAFF.